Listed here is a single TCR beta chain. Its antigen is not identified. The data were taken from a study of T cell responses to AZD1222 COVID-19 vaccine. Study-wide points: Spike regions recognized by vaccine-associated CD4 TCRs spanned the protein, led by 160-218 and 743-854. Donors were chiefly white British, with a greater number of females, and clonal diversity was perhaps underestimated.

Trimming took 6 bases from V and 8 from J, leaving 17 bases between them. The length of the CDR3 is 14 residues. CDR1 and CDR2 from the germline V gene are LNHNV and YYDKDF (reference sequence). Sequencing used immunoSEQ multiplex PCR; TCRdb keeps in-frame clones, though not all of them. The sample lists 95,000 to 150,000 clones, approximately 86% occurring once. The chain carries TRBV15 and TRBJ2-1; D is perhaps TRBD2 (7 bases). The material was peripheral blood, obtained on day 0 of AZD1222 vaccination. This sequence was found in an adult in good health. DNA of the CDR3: TGTGCCACCAGGGAGGGGGGGGCCCGACATGAGCAGTTCTTC. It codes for CATREGGARHEQFF.